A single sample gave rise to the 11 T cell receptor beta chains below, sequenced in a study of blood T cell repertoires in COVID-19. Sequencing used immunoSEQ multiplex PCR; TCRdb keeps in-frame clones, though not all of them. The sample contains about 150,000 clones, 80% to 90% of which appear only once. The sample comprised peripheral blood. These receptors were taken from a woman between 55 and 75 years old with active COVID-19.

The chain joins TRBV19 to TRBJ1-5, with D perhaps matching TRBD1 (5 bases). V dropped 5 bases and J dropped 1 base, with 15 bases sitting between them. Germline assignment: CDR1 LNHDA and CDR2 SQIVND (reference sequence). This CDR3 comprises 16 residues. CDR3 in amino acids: CASSPGGIQSNQPQHF. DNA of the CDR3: TGTGCCAGTAGTCCTGGGGGGATACAGAGCAATCAGCCCCAGCATTTT.

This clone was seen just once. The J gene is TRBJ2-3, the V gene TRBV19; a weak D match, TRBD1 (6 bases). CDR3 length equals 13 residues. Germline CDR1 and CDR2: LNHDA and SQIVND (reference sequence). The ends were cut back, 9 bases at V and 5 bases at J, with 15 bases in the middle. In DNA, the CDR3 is TGTGCCAGCGCACCAGGGGTAGGAGATACGCAGTATTTT. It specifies CASAPGVGDTQYF.

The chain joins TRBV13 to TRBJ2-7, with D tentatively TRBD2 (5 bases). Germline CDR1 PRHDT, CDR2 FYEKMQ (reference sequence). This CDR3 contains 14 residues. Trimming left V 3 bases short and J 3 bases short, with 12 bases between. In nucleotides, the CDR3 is TGTGCCAGCAGCTTCCGGGGAGACAACTACGAGCAGTACTTC. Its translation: CASSFRGDNYEQYF.

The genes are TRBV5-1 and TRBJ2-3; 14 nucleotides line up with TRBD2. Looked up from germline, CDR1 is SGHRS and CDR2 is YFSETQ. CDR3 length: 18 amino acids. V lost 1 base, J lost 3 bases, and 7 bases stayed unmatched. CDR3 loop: CASSLIGTSGRGTDTQYF. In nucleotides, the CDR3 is TGCGCCAGCAGCTTGATTGGGACTAGCGGGAGAGGGACAGATACGCAGTATTTT. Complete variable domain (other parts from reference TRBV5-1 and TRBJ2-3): KAGVTQTPRYLIKTRGQQVTLSCSPISGHRSVSWYQQTPGQGLQFLFEYFSETQRNKGNFPGRFSGRQFSNSRSEMNVSTLELGDSALYLCASSLIGTSGRGTDTQYFGPGTRLTVL.

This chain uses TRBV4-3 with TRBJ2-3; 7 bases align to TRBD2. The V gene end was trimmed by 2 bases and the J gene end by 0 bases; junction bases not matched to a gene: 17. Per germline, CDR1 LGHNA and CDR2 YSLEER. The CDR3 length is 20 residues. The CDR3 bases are TGCGCCAGCAGCCAAACCTACATTCGGGGGAGGGCGTCTAGCACAGATACGCAGTATTTT. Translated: CASSQTYIRGRASSTDTQYF.

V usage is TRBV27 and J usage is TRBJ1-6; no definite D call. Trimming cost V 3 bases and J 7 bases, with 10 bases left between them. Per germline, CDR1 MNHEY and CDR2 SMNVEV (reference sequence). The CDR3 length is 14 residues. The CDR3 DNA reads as TGTGCCAGCAGTTTTTCTCCGTCGAATTCACCCCTCCACTTT. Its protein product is CASSFSPSNSPLHF.

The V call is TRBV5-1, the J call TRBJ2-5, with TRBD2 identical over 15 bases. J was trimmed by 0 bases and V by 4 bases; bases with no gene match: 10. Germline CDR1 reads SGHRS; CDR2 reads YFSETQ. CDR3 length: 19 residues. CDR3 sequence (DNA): TGCGCCAGCAGCCCCGGACTAGCGGGAGGGCCTAGTTACCAAGAGACCCAGTACTTC. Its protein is CASSPGLAGGPSYQETQYF.

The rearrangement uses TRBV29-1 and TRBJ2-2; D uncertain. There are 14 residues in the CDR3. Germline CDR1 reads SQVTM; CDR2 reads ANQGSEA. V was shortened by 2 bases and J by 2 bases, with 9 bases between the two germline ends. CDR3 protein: CSVEKVTNTGELFF. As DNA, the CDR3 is TGCAGCGTTGAAAAGGTGACAAACACCGGGGAGCTGTTTTTT.

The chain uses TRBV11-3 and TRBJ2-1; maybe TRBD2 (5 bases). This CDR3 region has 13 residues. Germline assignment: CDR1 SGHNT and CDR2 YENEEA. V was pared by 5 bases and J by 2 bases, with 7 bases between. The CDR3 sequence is CASSPGTYNEQFF. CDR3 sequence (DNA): TGTGCCAGCAGCCCCGGGACCTACAATGAGCAGTTCTTC.

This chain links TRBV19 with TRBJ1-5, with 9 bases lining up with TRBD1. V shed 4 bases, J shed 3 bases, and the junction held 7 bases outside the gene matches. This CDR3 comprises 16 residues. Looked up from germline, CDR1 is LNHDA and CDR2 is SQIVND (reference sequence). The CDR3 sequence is CASSTRTGGSNQPQHF. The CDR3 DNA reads TGTGCCAGTAGTACAAGAACAGGGGGCTCCAATCAGCCCCAGCATTTT.

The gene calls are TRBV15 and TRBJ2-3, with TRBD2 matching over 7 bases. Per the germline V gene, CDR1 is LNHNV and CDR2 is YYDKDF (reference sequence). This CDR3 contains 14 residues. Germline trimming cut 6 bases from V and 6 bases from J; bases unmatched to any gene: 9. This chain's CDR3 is CATSRTGGVDTQYF. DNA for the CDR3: TGTGCCACCAGTCGTACGGGAGGAGTGGATACGCAGTATTTT. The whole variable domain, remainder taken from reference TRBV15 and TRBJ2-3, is DAMVIQNPRYQVTQFGKPVTLSCSQTLNHNVMYWYQQKSSQAPKLLFHYYDKDFNNEADTPDNFQSRRPNTSFCFLDIRSPGLGDTAMYLCATSRTGGVDTQYFGPGTRLTVL.